The rows below give T cell receptor beta chains drawn from one sample of a study of T cell responses to AZD1222 COVID-19 vaccine. Method: immunoSEQ multiplex PCR; TCRdb's copy keeps in-frame clones and lacks some. Of more than 95,000 clones listed, roughly 86% are singletons. Sequencing was performed on peripheral blood, taken 28 days after the second dose of the MenACWY control vaccine. The receptors were sampled from an adult who received the MenACWY meningococcal vaccine as a control. The conserved cysteine and the conserved F or W are not part of the CDR3 here. Each record gives: CDR3 protein, V gene, J gene, clone size. Size tells how often a clone was seen (once, few, many) or the class of an expanded clone, and some rows leave it out.

CDR3: ASSLSRAGEKLF
V: TRBV7-2
J: TRBJ1-4
size: NA

CDR3: ASSPVNGEQY
V: TRBV18
J: TRBJ2-7
size: NA

CDR3: ASSLGGRTYNEQF
V: TRBV5-8
J: TRBJ2-1
size: NA

CDR3: ASSDPRTGGTNVLT
V: TRBV10-2
J: TRBJ2-6
size: NA

CDR3: ASSPSQGQRGYT
V: TRBV18
J: TRBJ1-2
size: NA

CDR3: ASSVSVDTEAF
V: TRBV9
J: TRBJ1-1
size: NA

CDR3: ASSVQIGGTGANVLT
V: TRBV25-1
J: TRBJ2-6
size: NA

CDR3: ASSPDNTEAF
V: TRBV12-3/TRBV12-4
J: TRBJ1-1
size: NA

CDR3: ASSHATGRNYGYT
V: TRBV4-1
J: TRBJ1-2
size: NA

CDR3: ASSIGRAPTYGYT
V: TRBV19
J: TRBJ1-2
size: NA

CDR3: ATSRTTSGNSGEQY
V: TRBV15
J: TRBJ2-7
size: NA

CDR3: ASSYAGGYNEQF
V: TRBV6-6
J: TRBJ2-1
size: NA

CDR3: ASSFLQVGFYEQY
V: TRBV11-1
J: TRBJ2-7
size: NA

CDR3: SASSGVWGSTSETQY
V: TRBV20-1
J: TRBJ2-5
size: NA

CDR3: ASSPDRGGRQF
V: TRBV7-2
J: TRBJ2-1
size: NA

CDR3: ASSLRLREAQY
V: TRBV7-2
J: TRBJ2-3
size: NA

CDR3: ASSLVDRLMNTEAF
V: TRBV7-2
J: TRBJ1-1
size: once

CDR3: ATGSVGTAIYGYT
V: TRBV28
J: TRBJ1-2
size: few

CDR3: ASSYQGAPEAF
V: TRBV12-3/TRBV12-4
J: TRBJ1-1
size: NA

CDR3: ASSGDGQGSRNGEQF
V: TRBV9
J: TRBJ2-1
size: NA

CDR3: ASSPPRGPNTGELF
V: TRBV5-4
J: TRBJ2-2
size: NA

CDR3: ASSPQVGTMNTGELF
V: TRBV9
J: TRBJ2-2
size: NA